The T cell receptor (beta chain) described here comes from a study of beta chain features in type 1 diabetes. Across the whole study: Patients did not differ from healthy donors in age, gender or cell yield. All of the samples together had 107,917,701 sorted cells examined. Study-wide findings and caveats: cDNA-based sequencing might over-represent cells highly expressing TCR. TCRB CDR3 length was moderately but significantly reduced in all four CD4+ subsets of Type 1 diabetes patients. Any HLA effect on TCRB rearrangement was left unresolved by small sub-analyses.

Sequencing targeted expressed TCRB transcripts, as all isolated RNA had been reverse transcribed. Using immunoSEQ multiplex PCR, the repertoire was profiled, and TCRdb retains in-frame clones only, with some absent. The sample shows hundreds of thousands of clones, roughly an eighth of them seen only once. Between the trimmed V and J ends, which lost 4 bases and 2 bases, there was a span of 15 bases. Germline-derived CDR1 and CDR2 are SGHRS and YFSETQ. The CDR3 spans 15 residues. This clone has a handful of counts. Its cognate antigen is unknown. This sequence originates from a man between 18 and 29 years old with type 1 diabetes. Sequenced material: naive CD4+ T cells from blood. This rearrangement joins TRBV5-1 to TRBJ2-5; no reliable D call. The CDR3 loop is CASSVPGVLQETQYF. Written as DNA, the CDR3 is TGCGCCAGCAGCGTGCCTGGGGTCCTTCAAGAGACCCAGTACTTC.